This is a list of T cell receptor beta chains from one sample in a study of blood T cells in healthy people across ages. TCRdb re-called the 5' RACE reads with MiXCR, one entry per CDR3 protein. The sample lists about 720,000 distinct CDR3 sequences; approximately 22% were seen once. The specimen sequenced was blood. These receptors were collected from an older man in good health. CDR3s include the opening cysteine and the closing phenylalanine or tryptophan. D genes are given only for firm matches. A row's size may be missing; if present it is once, few, many or a size class.

d_gene	abundance	v_gene	j_gene	CDR3aa	CDR3nt
-	few	TRBV6-6	TRBJ2-1	CASRRGGNSNEQFF	TGTGCCAGCAGGAGAGGCGGGAACAGCAATGAGCAGTTCTTC
-	-	TRBV5-4	TRBJ1-2	CASSPKQDYGYTF	TGTGCCAGCAGCCCCAAACAGGACTATGGCTACACCTTC
-	-	TRBV6-1	TRBJ2-5	CASSRGLLKETQYF	TGTGCCAGCAGTCGAGGACTACTAAAAGAGACCCAGTACTTC
TRBD1	-	TRBV6-2/TRBV6-3	TRBJ1-1	CASSSAGTGGATGAFF	TGTGCCAGCAGTTCGGCCGGGACAGGGGGCGCAACGGGAGCTTTCTTT
-	-	TRBV7-9	TRBJ1-5	CASSPTGTHSQQPQHF	TGTGCCAGCAGCCCCACCGGGACCCATAGCCAACAGCCCCAGCATTTT
TRBD2	-	TRBV6-5	TRBJ2-1	CASSYLGLAGQRNEQFF	TGTGCCAGCAGTTACTTGGGACTAGCGGGGCAAAGGAATGAGCAGTTCTTC
-	many	TRBV12-3/TRBV12-4	TRBJ2-1	CASSNRNEQFF	TGTGCCAGCAGCAACAGGAATGAGCAGTTCTTC
-	few	TRBV20-1	TRBJ1-5	CSAYRGTLAGHQPQHF	TGCAGTGCTTACCGGGGCACCCTGGCGGGTCATCAGCCCCAGCATTTT
-	-	TRBV12-3/TRBV12-4	TRBJ1-2	CASSSVLGESGYTF	TGTGCCAGCAGCTCGGTTCTGGGGGAATCTGGCTACACCTTC
TRBD1	-	TRBV9	TRBJ1-2	CASSASGTGIYGYTF	TGCGCCAGCAGCGCGTCCGGGACAGGGATCTATGGCTACACCTTC
TRBD2	-	TRBV12-3/TRBV12-4	TRBJ2-1	CASIRTSGDYNEQFF	TGTGCCAGCATCCGGACTAGCGGGGATTACAATGAGCAGTTCTTC
-	-	TRBV11-3	TRBJ2-3	CASSLSRERTDTQYF	TGTGCCAGCAGCTTAAGCAGGGAGCGCACAGATACGCAGTATTTT
TRBD1	-	TRBV5-1	TRBJ2-7	CASSSGTGPYEQYF	TGCGCCAGCAGCTCCGGGACAGGGCCCTACGAGCAGTACTTC
TRBD2	-	TRBV12-3/TRBV12-4	TRBJ2-3	CASSFVGTTSTDTQYF	TGTGCCAGCAGTTTTGTGGGGACTACTAGCACAGATACGCAGTATTTT
-	-	TRBV20-1	TRBJ2-3	CSAASRISTQYF	TGCAGTGCGGCCTCCAGGATAAGTACGCAGTATTTT
-	few	TRBV7-2	TRBJ2-5	CASSSARGETQYF	TGTGCCAGCAGCTCCGCCCGGGGGGAGACCCAGTACTTC
TRBD1	-	TRBV18	TRBJ2-5	CASSLMTGHQETQYF	TGTGCCAGCTCACTGATGACAGGGCACCAAGAGACCCAGTACTTC
TRBD1	few	TRBV6-2/TRBV6-3	TRBJ2-7	CASILRDRGPYEQYF	TGTGCCAGCATCCTCCGGGACAGGGGGCCTTACGAGCAGTACTTC
-	-	TRBV28	TRBJ1-2	CASSLLVEGYTF	TGTGCCAGCAGTTTACTGGTGGAAGGCTACACCTTC
-	-	TRBV7-3	TRBJ1-1	CASSPTLGGTEAFF	TGTGCCAGCAGCCCAACGTTGGGGGGAACTGAAGCTTTCTTT
-	-	TRBV21-1	TRBJ1-5	CASSKGGRGTQPQHF	TGTGCCAGCAGCAAAGGGGGCAGGGGGACTCAGCCCCAGCATTTT
-	-	TRBV21-1	TRBJ2-1	CASSGGQGYHEQFF	TGTGCCAGCAGCGGGGGACAGGGGTACCATGAGCAGTTCTTC
TRBD1	few	TRBV12-3/TRBV12-4	TRBJ1-2	CASGIWTGNDYTF	TGTGCCAGCGGGATCTGGACAGGGAATGATTACACCTTC
-	-	TRBV20-1	TRBJ2-7	CSAEFGGHEQYF	TGCAGTGCTGAGTTTGGGGGACACGAGCAGTACTTC
-	few	TRBV4-1	TRBJ2-5	CASSQTGTPKETQYF	TGCGCCAGCAGCCAAACTGGGACCCCCAAGGAGACCCAGTACTTC
TRBD1	few	TRBV5-1	TRBJ1-1	CASSLVQGAGEAFF	TGCGCCAGCAGCTTGGTGCAGGGGGCGGGGGAAGCTTTCTTT
TRBD2	many	TRBV5-1	TRBJ2-1	CASSLVLAGGSYNEQFF	TGCGCCAGCAGCTTGGTTTTAGCGGGGGGCTCCTACAATGAGCAGTTCTTC
-	-	TRBV5-1	TRBJ2-3	CASSLWTSHTSTDTQYF	TGCGCCAGCAGCTTGTGGACCAGTCATACTAGCACAGATACGCAGTATTTT
-	-	TRBV6-2/TRBV6-3	TRBJ2-1	CASRSGGGSYNEQFF	TGTGCCAGTCGATCAGGGGGAGGCTCCTACAATGAGCAGTTCTTC
-	few	TRBV29-1	TRBJ2-1	CSVEVGREQFF	TGCAGCGTTGAAGTCGGGCGGGAGCAGTTCTTC
TRBD2	few	TRBV5-1	TRBJ2-5	CASSPTSGGHQRFF	TGCGCCAGCAGCCCGACTAGCGGGGGGCATCAAAGGTTCTTC
-	-	TRBV30	TRBJ1-1	CAWGAVGTEAFF	TGTGCCTGGGGAGCGGTGGGAACTGAAGCTTTCTTT
TRBD1	-	TRBV2	TRBJ2-7	CASSATGGYEQYF	TGTGCCAGCAGTGCCACAGGGGGCTACGAGCAGTACTTC
-	few	TRBV5-1	TRBJ2-1	CASSHHPFNNEQFF	TGCGCCAGCAGCCACCACCCCTTCAACAATGAGCAGTTCTTC
-	many	TRBV7-2	TRBJ2-1	CASNERGYNEQFF	TGTGCCAGTAACGAACGGGGGTACAATGAGCAGTTCTTC
-	many	TRBV5-1	TRBJ2-1	CASSFGQVYSNNEQFF	TGCGCCAGCAGCTTCGGACAAGTATACAGCAACAATGAGCAGTTCTTC
-	-	TRBV20-1	TRBJ1-6	CSARLGGSSYNSPLHF	TGCAGTGCTAGACTCGGCGGTTCCTCCTATAATTCACCCCTCCACTTT
-	once	TRBV29-1	TRBJ1-2	CSVEGLRAGSYGYTF	TGCAGCGTTGAAGGGCTTCGGGCAGGGTCCTATGGCTACACCTTC
-	-	TRBV6-2/TRBV6-3	TRBJ2-1	CVSSYWFEAEIFYNEQFF	TGTGTCAGCAGTTATTGGTTCGAGGCGGAGATTTTCTACAATGAGCAGTTCTTC
TRBD2	few	TRBV20-1	TRBJ2-2	CSAPNGLGGAGELFF	TGCAGTGCCCCCAATGGACTAGGAGGGGCCGGGGAGCTGTTTTTT
-	-	TRBV14	TRBJ1-1	CASSQDGGETEAFF	TGTGCCAGCAGCCAAGACGGGGGAGAAACTGAAGCTTTCTTT
-	many	TRBV28	TRBJ2-5	CASSLERARGSLF	TGTGCCAGCAGTTTAGAGCGGGCTAGGGGTTCGCTCTTC
TRBD1	-	TRBV28	TRBJ2-2	CASSLDRVGTGELFF	TGTGCCAGCAGTTTGGACAGGGTGGGGACCGGGGAGCTGTTTTTT
-	-	TRBV20-1	TRBJ2-2	CSVSIRTGELFF	TGCAGTGTGAGCATAAGGACCGGGGAGCTGTTTTTT
TRBD2	few	TRBV29-1	TRBJ2-1	CSFDLTSLGEQFF	TGCAGCTTTGATCTGACTAGCCTAGGCGAGCAGTTCTTC
-	-	TRBV20-1	TRBJ2-5	CSARMRTNQETQYF	TGCAGTGCTAGAATGAGAACTAACCAAGAGACCCAGTACTTC